This paragraph covers one T cell receptor (beta chain) sequence. Antigen specificity is unknown. An end of the junction does not agree with germline; a read error may underlie this. Germline CDR1 and CDR2: DFQATT and SNEGSKA (reference sequence). The CDR3 consists of 10 residues. Profiling relied on immunoSEQ multiplex PCR, and the TCRdb table lists in-frame clones only, not all of them. The sample has about 12,000 clones, about 90% seen once. The source of the sample is a study of STAT3 mutations in large granular lymphocyte leukemia. Whole-study context: More than half of T-LGLL patients received immunosuppressive therapy.

Study observations and caveats: In T-cell large granular lymphocyte leukemia, about half of patients showed multiple immunodominant subclonotypes.

Sequences were obtained from PBMCs. This chain joins TRBV20-1 and TRBJ1-2; D is ambiguous. The origin of this receptor is a human donor with T large granular lymphocyte leukemia. Some clones in this sample may be carry-over from other donors' samples. The CDR3 sequence: CSAREKGYTF. CDR3 nucleotides: TGCAGTGCGAGAGAGAAGGGCTACACCTTC.